The clone carrying this T cell receptor (beta chain) came up a few times. As yet, its antigen is unknown. From the reads, TCRdb called clonotypes with MiXCR, one entry per CDR3 protein. Of around 290,000 distinct CDR3 sequences listed, around 25% are singletons. The sample is drawn from a study of T cell repertoires in cytomegalovirus infection. Study results and limitations: The study identified carriers of CMV plus the relevant HLA from cumulative public TCR beta family frequency.

CDR3 size: 17 residues. Germline trimming cut 3 bases from V and 5 bases from J; bases unmatched to any gene: 13. Germline CDR1 is SGHRS and CDR2 is YFSETQ. The clonotype comes from a human donor in good health (CMV status not recorded). Some clones in this sample may be carry-over from other donors' samples. The sequencing input was PBMCs. This chain links TRBV5-1 with TRBJ2-2; 7 bases are a match to TRBD1. This CDR3 is CASSSPPGQRLTGELFF. In nucleotides, the CDR3 is TGCGCCAGCAGCTCTCCACCGGGACAGCGTTTAACCGGGGAGCTGTTTTTT. The variable domain in full, completed from reference TRBV5-1 and TRBJ2-2, reads KAGVTQTPRYLIKTRGQQVTLSCSPISGHRSVSWYQQTPGQGLQFLFEYFSETQRNKGNFPGRFSGRQFSNSRSEMNVSTLELGDSALYLCASSSPPGQRLTGELFFGEGSRLTVL.